In this sample, the clone carrying this TCR beta chain turned up once. Its target is unknown. Germline CDR1 and CDR2: KGHSH and LQKENI. With 6 bases clipped from V and 6 bases from J, the junction kept 10 bases outside the gene matches. The CDR3 has 15 amino acids. Assay used: immunoSEQ multiplex PCR; TCRdb lists only in-frame clones, some missing. Here the sample spans approximately 110,000 clones, roughly nine tenths being singletons. This sample was taken from a study of T cell responses to AZD1222 COVID-19 vaccine. Overall study results and limits: After the peak T cell response, and only then, were repertoires sampled. Spike-specific TCR breadth and depth went up after people got two AZD1222 doses.

V gene TRBV18 combines with J gene TRBJ1-5; 8 nucleotides align to TRBD1. The TCR comes from an adult in good health. Source: peripheral blood, taken on day 0 of AZD1222 vaccination. The CDR3 here is CASSQAGGGGQPQHF. The CDR3 region has the DNA TGTGCCAGCTCGCAGGCAGGGGGCGGGGGTCAGCCCCAGCATTTT.